Given below is one TCR beta chain in context. Profiling relied on immunoSEQ multiplex PCR, and the TCRdb table lists in-frame clones only, not all of them. The data show approximately 69,000 clones, around nine tenths seen once. The data are from a study of T cell changes during pregnancy in multiple sclerosis. This clonotype originated in a female donor in good health, enrolled as a control in a pregnancy study. The specimen was peripheral blood, collected in the second trimester of pregnancy.

CDR3 amino acids: CASSHPSGWGGGANVLTF. CDR3 sequence (DNA): TGCGCCAGCAGCCACCCTAGCGGGTGGGGGGGCGGGGCCAACGTCCTGACTTTC. The chain is built from TRBV4-1 and TRBJ2-6; 8 bases align to TRBD2. V was clipped by 3 bases and J by 4 bases; unmatched bases: 11. The length of the CDR3 is 18 residues. CDR1 is MGHRA and CDR2 is YSYEKL in the germline V gene.